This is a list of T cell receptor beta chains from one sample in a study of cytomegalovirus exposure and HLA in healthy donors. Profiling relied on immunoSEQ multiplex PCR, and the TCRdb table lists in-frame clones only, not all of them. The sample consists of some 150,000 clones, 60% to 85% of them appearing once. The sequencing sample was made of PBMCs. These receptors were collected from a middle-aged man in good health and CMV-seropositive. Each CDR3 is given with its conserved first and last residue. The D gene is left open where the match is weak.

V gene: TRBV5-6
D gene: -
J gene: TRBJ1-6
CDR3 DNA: TGTGCCAGCAGCACCCCGGGACTGAATAATTCACCCCTCCACTTT
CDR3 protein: CASSTPGLNNSPLHF

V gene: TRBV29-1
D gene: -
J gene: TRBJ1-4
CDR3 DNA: TGCAGCGTTGAAGATCGCAGGGGTGAAAAACTGTTTTTT
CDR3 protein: CSVEDRRGEKLFF

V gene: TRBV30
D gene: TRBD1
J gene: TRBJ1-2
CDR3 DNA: TGTGCGCACTCCGCAGGGGGCCGCTATGGCTACACCTTC
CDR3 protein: CAHSAGGRYGYTF

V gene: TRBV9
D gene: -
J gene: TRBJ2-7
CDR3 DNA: TGTGCCAGCAGCGTAGGGGTGGACAGTCTCCACGAGCAGTACTTC
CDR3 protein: CASSVGVDSLHEQYF

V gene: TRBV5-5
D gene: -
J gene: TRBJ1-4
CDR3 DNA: TGTGCCAGCAGCTTGTCGGGAACAACTAATGAAAAACTGTTTTTT
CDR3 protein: CASSLSGTTNEKLFF

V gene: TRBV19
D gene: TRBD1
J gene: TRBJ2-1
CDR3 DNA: TGTGCCAGTAGTATTCGCGGGACAGGGATTCCGTTCTTC
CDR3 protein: CASSIRGTGIPFF

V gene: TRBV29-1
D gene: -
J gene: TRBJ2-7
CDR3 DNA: TGCAGCGTTAATAGACTGGGGGACTACGAGCAGTACTTC
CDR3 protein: CSVNRLGDYEQYF

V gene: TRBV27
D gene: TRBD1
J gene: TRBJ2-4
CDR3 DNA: TGTGCCAGCAGTCTCCAGGGGGTAGCCAAAAACATTCAGTACTTC
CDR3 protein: CASSLQGVAKNIQYF

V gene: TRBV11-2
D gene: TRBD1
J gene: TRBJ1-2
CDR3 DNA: TGTGCCAGCAGCTTTGGACAGGGAGGATCTTATGGCTACACCTTC
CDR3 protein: CASSFGQGGSYGYTF

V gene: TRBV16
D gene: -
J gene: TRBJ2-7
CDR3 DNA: TGTGCCAGCAGCTCTGACCGCGCAGGCCGCTCCTACGAGCAGTACTTC
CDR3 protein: CASSSDRAGRSYEQYF

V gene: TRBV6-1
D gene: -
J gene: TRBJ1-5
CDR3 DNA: TGTGCCAGCGGGGGGGCGCTGGGCCAGCCCCAGCATTTT
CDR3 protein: CASGGALGQPQHF

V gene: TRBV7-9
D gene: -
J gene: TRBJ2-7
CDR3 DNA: TGTGCCAGCAGCTTACCGGGGGGCGGCGAGCAGTACTTC
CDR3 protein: CASSLPGGGEQYF

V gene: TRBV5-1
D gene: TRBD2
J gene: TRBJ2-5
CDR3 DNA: TGCGCCAGCAGCTTGGGCGGGGGTGGCGAGACCCAGTACTTC
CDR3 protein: CASSLGGGGETQYF

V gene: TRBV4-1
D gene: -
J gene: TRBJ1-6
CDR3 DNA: TGCGCCAGCAGCCAAGCGGGAGGACCAAGTTCACCCCTCCACTTT
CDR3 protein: CASSQAGGPSSPLHF